The 3 T cell receptor beta chains in this list originate from one sample, sequenced in a study of identical twins' blood T cells. TCRdb recomputed calls from the 5' RACE reads with MiXCR, one row per CDR3 protein. The sample records a few hundred thousand distinct CDR3 sequences, under 30% being singletons. Sequencing was carried out using PBMCs. The receptors originated from a woman aged 18-55 years in good health.

As for this clonotype: One end of the junction is discordant with germline, which a read error may explain. J is TRBJ2-7 and V is TRBV27; D gene ambiguous. Germline CDR1 reads MNHEY; CDR2 reads SMNVEV (reference sequence). The length of the CDR3 is 13 residues. The CDR3 DNA sequence: TGTACCAGCAGTTTAGGTCCCCCCTACGAGCAGTACTTC. It yields the protein CTSSLGPPYEQYF.

The CDR3 spells CASTTDSSYNEQFF. DNA for the CDR3: TGTGCCAGCACAACGGATAGCTCCTACAATGAGCAGTTCTTC. The chain joins TRBV9 to TRBJ2-1; D remains ambiguous. V lost 6 bases to trimming and J lost 0 bases, with 10 bases between them. Germline CDR1 reads SGDLS; CDR2 reads YYNGEE. The CDR3 covers 14 residues.

The chain recombines TRBV11-2 with TRBJ2-1, with D unresolved. Per the germline V gene, CDR1 is SGHAT and CDR2 is FQNNGV. The CDR3 consists of 16 residues. V gave up 3 bases and J gave up 5 bases, with 17 bases separating them. The CDR3: CASSLLVLGNNNEQFF. Written as DNA, the CDR3 is TGTGCCAGCAGCTTGCTCGTTTTGGGAAATAACAATGAGCAGTTCTTC.